The sequence of this TCR beta chain was determined in a study of T cells after yellow fever vaccination. A single record per CDR3 protein comes from TCRdb applying MiXCR to the 5' RACE reads. The profile shows some 320,000 distinct CDR3 sequences, about 10% of them singletons. The CDR3 loop spans 14 amino acids. Germline lookup yields CDR1 MNHEY and CDR2 SVGAGI. The V end lost 6 bases, the J end lost 0 bases, and 12 bases lay between the germline ends. Whole-study results and caveats: The appearance of a small share of clonotypes in both CD4 and CD8 compartments was observed. Booster sampling recovered most clones from primary vaccination (under 98% CD4, around 90% CD8).

Turning to this clonotype: The antigen is unknown.

The source of this sequence is a man younger than 35 who received the YFV17D yellow fever vaccine. Sequenced here: CD4+ T cells sorted from PBMCs, sampled 45 days after the yellow fever booster vaccination. The gene calls are TRBV6-5 and TRBJ2-7; TRBD2 is a possible D gene (5 bases). The CDR3 nucleotides are TGTGCCAGCAGGAGGGAACGGGACTCCTACGAGCAGTACTTC. Residues: CASRRERDSYEQYF.